The TCR beta chain described here comes from a study of T cell responses to AZD1222 COVID-19 vaccine. Worth noting for this clone: Antigen specificity is unknown.

The method was immunoSEQ multiplex PCR; TCRdb's version includes in-frame clones alone and lacks a portion of them. The profile covers 95,000 to 120,000 clones, with approximately 89% appearing a single time and approximately 6.9% taken by the ten largest. Study conclusions and caveats: Spike-specific TCR breadth rose after two AZD1222 doses, and depth rose as well.

CDR3 length: 16 residues. Per germline, CDR1 LNHDA and CDR2 SQIVND (reference sequence). The germline V and J ends were trimmed by 3 bases and 5 bases, with 19 bases remaining between them. The specimen was peripheral blood, collected 28 days after the second AZD1222 dose. This receptor was identified in an adult who received the AZD1222 COVID-19 vaccine. The chain is built from TRBV19 and TRBJ2-5; D tentatively reads TRBD1 or TRBD2 (5 bases each). The CDR3 loop reads CASSIRGSRRGETQYF. In DNA, the CDR3 is TGTGCCAGTAGTATTCGGGGCTCCCGAAGGGGTGAGACCCAGTACTTC.